This TCR beta chain was sequenced in a study of OX40 agonist ivuxolimab in advanced cancers. Sequencing used immunoSEQ multiplex PCR; TCRdb keeps in-frame clones, though not all of them. The sample records under 25,000 clones, 84% being singletons. This clone appeared a few times. The CDR3 contains 14 residues. Trimming cost V 6 bases and J 8 bases; bases outside gene matches: 10. CDR1 and CDR2 from the germline V gene are LNHDA and SQIVND (reference sequence). V usage is TRBV19 and J usage is TRBJ1-5; TRBD1 matches at 7 bases. The receptor was isolated from an adult with an advanced solid tumor such as melanoma, head and neck, liver or kidney cancer. The material sequenced was CD4+ or CD8+ T cells sorted from blood, taken in a trial of the OX40 agonist ivuxolimab. In nucleotides, the CDR3 is TGTGCCAGTAGCCTAGGGACAGTCCAAAAGCCCCAGCATTTT. Amino acids: CASSLGTVQKPQHF.